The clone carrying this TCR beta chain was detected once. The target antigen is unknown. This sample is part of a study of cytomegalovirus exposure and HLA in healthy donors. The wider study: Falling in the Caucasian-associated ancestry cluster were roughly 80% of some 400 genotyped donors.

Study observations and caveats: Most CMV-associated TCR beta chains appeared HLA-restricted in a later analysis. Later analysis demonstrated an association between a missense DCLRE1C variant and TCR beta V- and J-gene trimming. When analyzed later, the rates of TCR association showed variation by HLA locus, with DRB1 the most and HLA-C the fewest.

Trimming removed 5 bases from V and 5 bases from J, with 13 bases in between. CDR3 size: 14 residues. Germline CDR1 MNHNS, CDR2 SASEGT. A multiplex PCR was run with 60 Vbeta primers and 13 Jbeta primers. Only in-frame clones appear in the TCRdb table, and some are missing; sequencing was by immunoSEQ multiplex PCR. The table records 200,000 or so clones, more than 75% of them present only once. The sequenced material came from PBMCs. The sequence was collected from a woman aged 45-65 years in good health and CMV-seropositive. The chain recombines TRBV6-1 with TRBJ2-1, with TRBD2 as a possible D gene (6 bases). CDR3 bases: TGTGCCAGCAGTCTCCGGCGGGGTAACAATGAGCAGTTCTTC. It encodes CASSLRRGNNEQFF.